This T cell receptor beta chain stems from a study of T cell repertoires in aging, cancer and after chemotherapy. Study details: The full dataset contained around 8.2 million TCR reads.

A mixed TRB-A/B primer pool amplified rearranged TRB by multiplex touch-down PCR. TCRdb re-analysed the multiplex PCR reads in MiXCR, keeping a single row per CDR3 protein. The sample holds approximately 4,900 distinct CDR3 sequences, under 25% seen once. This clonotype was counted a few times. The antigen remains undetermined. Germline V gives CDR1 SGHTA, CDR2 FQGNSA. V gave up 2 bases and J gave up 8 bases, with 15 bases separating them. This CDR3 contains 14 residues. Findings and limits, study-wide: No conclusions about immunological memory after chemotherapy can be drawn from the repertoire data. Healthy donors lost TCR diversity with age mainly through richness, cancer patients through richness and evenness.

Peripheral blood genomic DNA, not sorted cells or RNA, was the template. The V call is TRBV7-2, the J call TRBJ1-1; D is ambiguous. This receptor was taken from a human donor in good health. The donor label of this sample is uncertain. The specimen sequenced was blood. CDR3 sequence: CASSLFRQEKEAFF. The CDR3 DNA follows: TGTGCCAGCAGCTTATTTAGGCAGGAGAAAGAAGCTTTCTTT.